Sequencing of this T cell receptor (beta chain) was carried out in a study of blood T cell repertoires in COVID-19. The wider study: Both acute and convalescent COVID-19 samples were obtained from the United States, Italy and Spain. In each case, the material was cDNA or gDNA derived from T cells, B-cell-depleted T cells, or PBMCs.

In the original analysis: Amplification with reference gene primers provided the estimates of nucleated cell counts. This table comes from immunoSEQ multiplex PCR, and its TCRdb copy is limited to in-frame clones, with some not included. V, J and clone size were drawn from that table, and D and trimming were deduced from the DNA. Among 360,000 or so clones, about 90% were seen once, and the ten largest hold 2.5% to 3%. Which cohort a participant joined came from the clinical history participants gave. Germline V gene lookup returns CDR1 SGHNT and CDR2 YENEEA. The CDR3 is 13 amino acids. The V end was cut by 3 bases, the J end by 3 bases, with 8 bases between.

Material for sequencing was PBMCs or T cells enriched from blood (not recorded which). The chain uses TRBV11-3 and TRBJ1-1; D not resolved. The source of this sequence is a woman younger than 45 who had recovered from COVID-19. CDR3 coding DNA: TGTGCCAGCAGCTTCCGCCGGGACACTGAAGCTTTCTTT. Encoded protein: CASSFRRDTEAFF.